The clone carrying this TCR beta chain was picked up many times. The data were obtained in a study of T-cell reconstitution after alpha-beta-depleted transplantation in children. CDR1 and CDR2 (germline): MDHEN, SYDVKM. The V end was cut by 7 bases, the J end by 2 bases, with 21 bases between. The CDR3 is 16 residues long. Library preparation (for TCRbeta) was performed with unique molecular identifiers. TCRdb analysed the PCR reads with MiXCR anew, one entry per CDR3 protein. The sample includes roughly 500,000 distinct CDR3 sequences, about 12% seen only once; the top ten take about 5.6%. The V call is TRBV28, the J call TRBJ2-7; D may be TRBD2 (6 bases). The source of this sequence is a human donor who donated a stem cell graft to a child with combined immunodeficiency. The material was PBMCs from the stem cell graft donor, obtained from the stem cell graft. CDR3 bases: TGTGCCAGCATCCTCCGGAGGGGCGCAGGAGCCTACGAGCAGTACTTC. This sequence encodes CASILRRGAGAYEQYF.